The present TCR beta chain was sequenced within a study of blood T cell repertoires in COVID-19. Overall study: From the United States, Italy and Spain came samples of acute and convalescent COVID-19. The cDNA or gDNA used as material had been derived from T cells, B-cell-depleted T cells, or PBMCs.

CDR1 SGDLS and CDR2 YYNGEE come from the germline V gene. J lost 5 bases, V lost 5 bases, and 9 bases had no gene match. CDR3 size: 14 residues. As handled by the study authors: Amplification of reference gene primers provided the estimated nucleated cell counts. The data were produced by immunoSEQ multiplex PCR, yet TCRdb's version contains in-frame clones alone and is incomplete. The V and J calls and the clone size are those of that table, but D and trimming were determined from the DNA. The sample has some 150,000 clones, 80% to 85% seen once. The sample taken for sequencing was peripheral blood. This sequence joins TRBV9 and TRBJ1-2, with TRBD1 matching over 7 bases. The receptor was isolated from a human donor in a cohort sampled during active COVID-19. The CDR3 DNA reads TGTGCCAGCAGGATCGAGGGGGCCTCTTATGGCTACACCTTC. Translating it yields CASRIEGASYGYTF.